The rows below give T cell receptor beta chains drawn from one sample of a study of shared clonotypes between healthy human individuals. Clones were sequenced by immunoSEQ multiplex PCR, and TCRdb holds only the in-frame ones, with some missing. The table includes more than 2,000,000 clones, approximately 93% detected once. Sequencing was performed on naive CD4+ T cells from PBMCs. These receptors were collected from a man aged 18-30 years in good health. Some clones in this sample may be carry-over from other donors' samples. CDR3s include the opening cysteine and the closing phenylalanine or tryptophan. D genes are given only for firm matches. Clone size, where shown, is once, few, many, or a class for clones that have expanded.

CDR3 DNA: TGCGCCAGCACCATGCGACAGGGTCACGACGACACCGGGGAGCTGTTTTTT
CDR3 protein: CASTMRQGHDDTGELFF
D gene: TRBD1
J gene: TRBJ2-2
V gene: TRBV5-1
clone size: NA

CDR3 DNA: TGTGCCAGCGGGCGGGACCTCACCGGGGAGCTGTTTTTT
CDR3 protein: CASGRDLTGELFF
D gene: NA
J gene: TRBJ2-2
V gene: TRBV14
clone size: NA

CDR3 DNA: TGCGCCAGCAGCTTGGCTGCGGGAGTCGGGTACGAGCAGTACTTC
CDR3 protein: CASSLAAGVGYEQYF
D gene: TRBD2
J gene: TRBJ2-7
V gene: TRBV5-1
clone size: once

CDR3 DNA: TGTGCCAGCAGCGTAGCTTTGCAGGGCACTGAAGCTTTCTTT
CDR3 protein: CASSVALQGTEAFF
D gene: NA
J gene: TRBJ1-1
V gene: TRBV9
clone size: few

CDR3 DNA: TGCGCCAGCAGCCACCCAGCCAAAAACATTCAGTACTTC
CDR3 protein: CASSHPAKNIQYF
D gene: NA
J gene: TRBJ2-4
V gene: TRBV4-1
clone size: NA

CDR3 DNA: TGTGCCAGCCTCCAGGGCAACACCGGGGAGCTGTTTTTT
CDR3 protein: CASLQGNTGELFF
D gene: NA
J gene: TRBJ2-2
V gene: TRBV7-3
clone size: NA

CDR3 DNA: TGTGCCAGCAGTTATGAACAGTACTATGGCTACACCTTC
CDR3 protein: CASSYEQYYGYTF
D gene: NA
J gene: TRBJ1-2
V gene: TRBV6-5
clone size: few

CDR3 DNA: TGTGCCAGCAGCTGGGTGGGTGCCTACGAGCAGTACTTC
CDR3 protein: CASSWVGAYEQYF
D gene: NA
J gene: TRBJ2-7
V gene: TRBV5-4
clone size: once

CDR3 DNA: TGTGCCAGCAGGCCTAGGACGTACTATGGCTACACCTTC
CDR3 protein: CASRPRTYYGYTF
D gene: NA
J gene: TRBJ1-2
V gene: TRBV28
clone size: NA

CDR3 DNA: TGTGCCTGGGGGGGGACGGTCCAAGAGACCCAGTACTTC
CDR3 protein: CAWGGTVQETQYF
D gene: NA
J gene: TRBJ2-5
V gene: TRBV30
clone size: NA

CDR3 DNA: TGTGCCAGCAGCTTGGTGGGACAGGGCACAGATACGCAGTATTTT
CDR3 protein: CASSLVGQGTDTQYF
D gene: TRBD1
J gene: TRBJ2-3
V gene: TRBV5-8
clone size: NA

CDR3 DNA: TGCGCCAGCAGCTTGGGCGGTCTTGGCAATGAGCAGTTCTTC
CDR3 protein: CASSLGGLGNEQFF
D gene: NA
J gene: TRBJ2-1
V gene: TRBV5-1
clone size: NA

CDR3 DNA: TGTGCCACCATATCAGGGTCCCAGGGTAACTATGGCTACACCTTC
CDR3 protein: CATISGSQGNYGYTF
D gene: NA
J gene: TRBJ1-2
V gene: TRBV28
clone size: NA

CDR3 DNA: TGTGCCAGCAGTTTTGGGAGCCACGATAGCACAGATACGCAGTATTTT
CDR3 protein: CASSFGSHDSTDTQYF
D gene: NA
J gene: TRBJ2-3
V gene: TRBV6-5
clone size: NA

CDR3 DNA: TGTGCCAGCAGCTTCCCCAGCGGGAGTAGGAATACGCAGTATTTT
CDR3 protein: CASSFPSGSRNTQYF
D gene: TRBD2
J gene: TRBJ2-3
V gene: TRBV5-4
clone size: NA

CDR3 DNA: TGCGCCAGCAGCCAAGCCGACCTTCGGGGGGGCGAGCAGTACTTC
CDR3 protein: CASSQADLRGGEQYF
D gene: TRBD2
J gene: TRBJ2-7
V gene: TRBV4-1
clone size: NA

CDR3 DNA: TGTGCCAGCAGCTTAGGTCTGCCGAGCTCCTACGAGCAGTACTTC
CDR3 protein: CASSLGLPSSYEQYF
D gene: NA
J gene: TRBJ2-7
V gene: TRBV7-9
clone size: NA

CDR3 DNA: TGTGCCAGCAGCTTGGGACTAGCGGACACCTACGAGCAGTACTTC
CDR3 protein: CASSLGLADTYEQYF
D gene: TRBD2
J gene: TRBJ2-7
V gene: TRBV5-4
clone size: NA